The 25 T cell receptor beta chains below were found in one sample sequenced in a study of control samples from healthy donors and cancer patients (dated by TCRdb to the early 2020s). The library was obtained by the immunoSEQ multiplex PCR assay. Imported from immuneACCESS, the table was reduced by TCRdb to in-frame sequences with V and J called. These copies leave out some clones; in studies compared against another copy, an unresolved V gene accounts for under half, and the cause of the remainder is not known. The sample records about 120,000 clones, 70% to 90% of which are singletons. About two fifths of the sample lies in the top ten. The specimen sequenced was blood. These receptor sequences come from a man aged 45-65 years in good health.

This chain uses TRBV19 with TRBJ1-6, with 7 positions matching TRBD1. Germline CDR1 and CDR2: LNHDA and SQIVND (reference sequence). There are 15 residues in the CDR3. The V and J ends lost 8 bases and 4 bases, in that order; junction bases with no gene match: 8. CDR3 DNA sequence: TGTGCCAGTGAGGCAGGGGGGGGGTATAATTCACCCCTCCACTTT. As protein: CASEAGGGYNSPLHF.

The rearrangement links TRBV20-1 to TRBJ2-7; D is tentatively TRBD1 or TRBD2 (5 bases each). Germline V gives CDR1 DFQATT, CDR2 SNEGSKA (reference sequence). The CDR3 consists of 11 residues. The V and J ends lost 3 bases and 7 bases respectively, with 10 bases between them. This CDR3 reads CSARLGEEQYF. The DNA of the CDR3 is TGCAGTGCTAGGTTGGGGGAAGAGCAGTACTTC.

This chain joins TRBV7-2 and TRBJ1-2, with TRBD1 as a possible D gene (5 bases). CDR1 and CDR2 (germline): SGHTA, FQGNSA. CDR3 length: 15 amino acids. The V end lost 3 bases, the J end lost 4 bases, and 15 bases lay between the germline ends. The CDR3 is CASSFDTGATYGYTF. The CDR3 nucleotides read TGTGCCAGCAGCTTCGACACTGGGGCTACCTATGGCTACACCTTC.

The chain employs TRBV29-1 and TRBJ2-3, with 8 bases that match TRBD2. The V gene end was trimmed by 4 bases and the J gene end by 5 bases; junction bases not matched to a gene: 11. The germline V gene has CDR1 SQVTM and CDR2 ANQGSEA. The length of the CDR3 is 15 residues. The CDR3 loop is CSVVRGTSRGDTQYF. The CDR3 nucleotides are TGCAGCGTTGTTAGAGGGACTAGTAGGGGAGATACGCAGTATTTT.

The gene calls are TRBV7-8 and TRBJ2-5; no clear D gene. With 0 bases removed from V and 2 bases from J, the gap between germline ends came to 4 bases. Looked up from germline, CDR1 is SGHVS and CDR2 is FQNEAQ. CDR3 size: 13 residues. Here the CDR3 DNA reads TGTGCCAGCAGCTTAGCACAGCAAGAGACCCAGTACTTC. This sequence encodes CASSLAQQETQYF.

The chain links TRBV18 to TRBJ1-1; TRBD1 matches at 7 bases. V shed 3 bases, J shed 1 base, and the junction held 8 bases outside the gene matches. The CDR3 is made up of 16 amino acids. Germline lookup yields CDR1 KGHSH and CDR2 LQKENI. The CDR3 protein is CASSPGVDRANTEAFF. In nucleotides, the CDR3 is TGTGCCAGCTCACCGGGAGTTGACAGGGCGAACACTGAAGCTTTCTTT. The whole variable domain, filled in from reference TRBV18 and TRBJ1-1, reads NAGVMQNPRHLVRRRGQEARLRCSPMKGHSHVYWYRQLPEEGLKFMVYLQKENIIDESGMPKERFSAEFPKEGPSILRIQQVVRGDSAAYFCASSPGVDRANTEAFFGQGTRLTVV.

As DNA, the CDR3 is TGTGCCACTCGCGGGACAACGAACACCGGGGAGCTGTTTTTT. Translation gives CATRGTTNTGELFF. V is TRBV6-5 and J is TRBJ2-2, with D perhaps being TRBD1 or TRBD2 (6 bases each). The CDR3 covers 14 residues. Germline values: CDR1 MNHEY, CDR2 SVGAGI. Trimming left V 10 bases short and J 0 bases short, with 12 bases between.

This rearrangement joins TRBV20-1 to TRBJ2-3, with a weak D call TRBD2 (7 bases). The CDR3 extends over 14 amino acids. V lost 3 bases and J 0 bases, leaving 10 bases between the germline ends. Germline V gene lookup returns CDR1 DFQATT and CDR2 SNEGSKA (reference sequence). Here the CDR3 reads CSASRGGSTDTQYF. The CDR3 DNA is TGCAGTGCTAGTAGGGGGGGCAGCACAGATACGCAGTATTTT.

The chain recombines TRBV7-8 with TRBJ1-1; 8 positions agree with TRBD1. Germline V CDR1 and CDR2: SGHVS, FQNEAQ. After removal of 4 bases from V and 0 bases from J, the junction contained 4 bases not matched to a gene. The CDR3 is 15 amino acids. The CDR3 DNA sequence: TGTGCCAGCAGCTCAGGACAGGGCCTGAACACTGAAGCTTTCTTT. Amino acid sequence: CASSSGQGLNTEAFF.

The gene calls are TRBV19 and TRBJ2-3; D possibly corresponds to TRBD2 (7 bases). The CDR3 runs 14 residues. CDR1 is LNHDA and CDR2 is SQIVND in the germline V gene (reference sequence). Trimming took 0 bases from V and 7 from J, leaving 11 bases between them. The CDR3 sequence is CASSIEGGLYTQYF. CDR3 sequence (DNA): TGTGCCAGTAGTATAGAGGGGGGGCTATATACGCAGTATTTT.

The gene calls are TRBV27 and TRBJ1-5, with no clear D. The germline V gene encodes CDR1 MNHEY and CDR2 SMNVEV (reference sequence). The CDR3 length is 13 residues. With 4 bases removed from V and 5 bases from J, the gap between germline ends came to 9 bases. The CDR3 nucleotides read TGTGCCAGCAGTTCCGGGGAGGATCAGCCCCAGCATTTT. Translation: CASSSGEDQPQHF.

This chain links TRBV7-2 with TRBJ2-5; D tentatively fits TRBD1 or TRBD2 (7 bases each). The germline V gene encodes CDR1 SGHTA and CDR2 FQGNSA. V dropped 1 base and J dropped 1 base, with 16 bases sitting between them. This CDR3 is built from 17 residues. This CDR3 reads CASSLGGGQPFQETQYF. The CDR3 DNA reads TGTGCCAGCAGCTTAGGGGGGGGACAGCCGTTCCAAGAGACCCAGTACTTC.

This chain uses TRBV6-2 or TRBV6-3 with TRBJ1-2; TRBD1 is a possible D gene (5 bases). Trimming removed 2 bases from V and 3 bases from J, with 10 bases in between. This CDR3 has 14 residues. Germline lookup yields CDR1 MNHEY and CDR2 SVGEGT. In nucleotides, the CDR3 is TGTGCCAGCAGTTACAGCGGGGGGGACTATGGCTACACCTTC. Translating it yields CASSYSGGDYGYTF.

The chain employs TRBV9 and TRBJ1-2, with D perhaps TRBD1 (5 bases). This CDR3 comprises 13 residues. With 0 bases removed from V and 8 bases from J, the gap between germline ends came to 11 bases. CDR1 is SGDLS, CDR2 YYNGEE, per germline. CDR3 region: CASSVDGASGYTF. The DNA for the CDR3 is TGTGCCAGCAGCGTAGACGGGGCCTCCGGCTACACCTTC.

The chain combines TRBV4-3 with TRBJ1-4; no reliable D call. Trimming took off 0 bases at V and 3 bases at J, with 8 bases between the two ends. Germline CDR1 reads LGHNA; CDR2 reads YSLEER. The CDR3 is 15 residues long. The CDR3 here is CASSQDSHPNEKLFF. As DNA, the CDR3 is TGCGCCAGCAGCCAAGATTCCCACCCTAATGAAAAACTGTTTTTT.

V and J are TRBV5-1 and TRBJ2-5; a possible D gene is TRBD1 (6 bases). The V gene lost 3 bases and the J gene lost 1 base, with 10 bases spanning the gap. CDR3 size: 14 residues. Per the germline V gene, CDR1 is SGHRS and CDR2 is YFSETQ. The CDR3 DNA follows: TGCGCCAGCAGCTCGAGACAGGTCCAAGAGACCCAGTACTTC. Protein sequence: CASSSRQVQETQYF.

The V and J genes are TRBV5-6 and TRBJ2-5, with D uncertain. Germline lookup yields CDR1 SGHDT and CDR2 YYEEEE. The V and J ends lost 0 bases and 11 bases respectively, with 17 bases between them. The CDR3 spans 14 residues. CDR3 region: CASSLDGFALEQYF. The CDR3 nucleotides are TGTGCCAGCAGCTTGGATGGGTTCGCCCTGGAGCAGTACTTC.

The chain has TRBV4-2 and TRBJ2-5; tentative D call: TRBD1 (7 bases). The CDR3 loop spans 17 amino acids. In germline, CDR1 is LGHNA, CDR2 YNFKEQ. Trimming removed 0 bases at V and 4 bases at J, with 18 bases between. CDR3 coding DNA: TGTGCCAGCAGCCAAGATCGGGGAAGACAGGGAGGAGAGACCCAGTACTTC. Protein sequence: CASSQDRGRQGGETQYF.

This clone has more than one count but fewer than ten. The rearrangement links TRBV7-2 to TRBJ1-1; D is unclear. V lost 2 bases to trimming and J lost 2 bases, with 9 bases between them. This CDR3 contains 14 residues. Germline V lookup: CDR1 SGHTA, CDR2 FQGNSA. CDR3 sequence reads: CASSLSTVNTEAFF. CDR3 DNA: TGTGCCAGCAGCTTATCGACCGTAAACACTGAAGCTTTCTTT.

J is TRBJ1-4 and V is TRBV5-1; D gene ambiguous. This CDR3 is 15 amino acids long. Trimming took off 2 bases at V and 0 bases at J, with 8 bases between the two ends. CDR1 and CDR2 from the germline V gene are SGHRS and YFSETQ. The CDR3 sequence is CASSFDFATNEKLFF. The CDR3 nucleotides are TGCGCCAGCAGCTTCGATTTTGCAACTAATGAAAAACTGTTTTTT.

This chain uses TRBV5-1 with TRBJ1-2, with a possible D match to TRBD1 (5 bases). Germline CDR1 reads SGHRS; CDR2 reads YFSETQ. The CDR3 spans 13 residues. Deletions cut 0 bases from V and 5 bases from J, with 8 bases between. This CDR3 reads CASSLGGLYGYTF. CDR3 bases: TGCGCCAGCAGCTTGGGGGGACTGTATGGCTACACCTTC.

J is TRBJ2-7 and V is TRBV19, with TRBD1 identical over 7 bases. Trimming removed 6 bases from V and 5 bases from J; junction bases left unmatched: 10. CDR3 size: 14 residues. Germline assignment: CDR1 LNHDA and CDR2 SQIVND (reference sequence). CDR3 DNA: TGTGCCAGTAGCCTGACAGGGATCAACCACGAGCAGTACTTC. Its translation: CASSLTGINHEQYF. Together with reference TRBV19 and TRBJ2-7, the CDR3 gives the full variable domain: DGGITQSPKYLFRKEGQNVTLSCEQNLNHDAMYWYRQDPGQGLRLIYYSQIVNDFQKGDIAEGYSVSREKKESFPLTVTSAQKNPTAFYLCASSLTGINHEQYFGPGTRLTVT.

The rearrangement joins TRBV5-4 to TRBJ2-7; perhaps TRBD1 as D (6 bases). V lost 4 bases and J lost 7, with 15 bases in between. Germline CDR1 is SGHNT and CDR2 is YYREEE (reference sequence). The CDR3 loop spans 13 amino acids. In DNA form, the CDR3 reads TGTGCCAGCAGCCGGGACACGGAGCGGGAGCAGTACTTC. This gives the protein CASSRDTEREQYF.

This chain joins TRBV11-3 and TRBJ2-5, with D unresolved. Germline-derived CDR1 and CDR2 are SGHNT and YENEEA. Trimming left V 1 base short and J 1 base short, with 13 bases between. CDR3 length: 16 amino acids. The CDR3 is CASSLGPRWPQETQYF. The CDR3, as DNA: TGTGCCAGCAGCTTAGGTCCCAGGTGGCCCCAAGAGACCCAGTACTTC.

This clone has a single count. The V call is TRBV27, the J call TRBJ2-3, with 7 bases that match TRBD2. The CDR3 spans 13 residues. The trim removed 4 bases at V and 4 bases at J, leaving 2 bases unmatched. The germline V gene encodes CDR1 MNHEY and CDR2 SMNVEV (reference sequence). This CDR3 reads CASSWGGSDTQYF. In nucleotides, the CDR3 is TGTGCCAGCAGTTGGGGGGGGTCAGATACGCAGTATTTT.